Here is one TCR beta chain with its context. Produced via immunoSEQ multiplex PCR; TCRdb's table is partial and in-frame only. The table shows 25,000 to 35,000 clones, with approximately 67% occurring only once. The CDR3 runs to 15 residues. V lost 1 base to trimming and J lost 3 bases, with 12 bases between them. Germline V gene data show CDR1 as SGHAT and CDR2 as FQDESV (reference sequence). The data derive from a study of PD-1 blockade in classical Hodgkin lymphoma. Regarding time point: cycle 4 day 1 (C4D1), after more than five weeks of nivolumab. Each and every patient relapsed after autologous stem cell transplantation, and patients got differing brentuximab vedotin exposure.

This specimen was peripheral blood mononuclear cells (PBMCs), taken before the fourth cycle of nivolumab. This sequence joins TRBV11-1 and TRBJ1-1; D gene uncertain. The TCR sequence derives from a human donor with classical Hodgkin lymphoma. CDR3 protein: CASSLVIGRYTEAFF. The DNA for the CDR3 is TGTGCCAGCAGCTTAGTTATTGGGAGGTACACTGAAGCTTTCTTT. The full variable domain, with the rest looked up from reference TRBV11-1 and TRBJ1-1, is EAEVAQSPRYKITEKSQAVAFWCDPISGHATLYWYRQILGQGPELLVQFQDESVVDDSQLPKDRFSAERLKGVDSTLKIQPAELGDSAMYLCASSLVIGRYTEAFFGQGTRLTVV.